This TCR beta chain was found in a study of blood T cells in healthy people across ages. With 5 bases clipped from V and 4 bases from J, the junction kept 4 bases outside the gene matches. CDR3 length equals 13 residues. The germline CDR1 and CDR2 sequences are DFQATT and SNEGSKA (reference sequence). PCR was performed a second time for 7 to 11 cycles using a sample-barcoded 5' primer and a J-beta primer mix. TCRdb re-called the 5' RACE reads through MiXCR, storing one row per CDR3 protein. The data contain some 700,000 distinct CDR3 sequences, approximately 21% of them singletons. This clonotype appeared many times.

The receptor comes from a man aged 70 or older in good health. Source material: blood. The chain has TRBV20-1 and TRBJ2-5; 10 positions match TRBD1. The CDR3 protein is CSAWTGGRETQYF. The CDR3 DNA reads as TGCAGTGCTTGGACAGGGGGGAGAGAGACCCAGTACTTC.